This TCR beta chain was obtained from a study of T-cell reconstitution after alpha-beta-depleted transplantation in children. Unique molecular identifiers were incorporated during preparation of the TCRbeta library. MiXCR, run by TCRdb on the PCR reads, gives a single entry per CDR3 protein. The sample gives about 640,000 distinct CDR3 sequences, 16% of which show up once; 0.9% to 1.2% is in the top ten. CDR1 and CDR2 (germline): SGHTA, FQGNSA. The V end was cut by 7 bases, the J end by 3 bases, with 13 bases between. The CDR3 is 13 amino acids. The sample consisted of PBMCs from the stem cell graft donor, taken from the stem cell graft. The chain links TRBV7-2 to TRBJ2-7; D is unclear. This sequence was found in a human donor who donated a stem cell graft to a child with acute myeloid leukemia. The CDR3 is CASTPKVSYEQYF. The CDR3 DNA reads TGTGCCAGCACCCCGAAGGTGAGCTACGAGCAGTACTTC.